This T cell receptor (beta chain) is drawn from a study of neurological immune-mediated disorders. From the 5' RACE reads, TCRdb called clonotypes with MiXCR, one entry per CDR3 protein. The repertoire holds around 76,000 distinct CDR3 sequences, roughly a tenth seen once, with approximately 9.6% in the top ten. A note on this clonotype: A junction end diverges from the germline sequence, so it may reflect a read error.

Described time point: longitudinal time-point 1 (baseline). CDR3 length: 14 residues. Per the germline V gene, CDR1 is MNHNY and CDR2 is SVGAGI (reference sequence). The source of this sequence is a man younger than 40 in good health. Input material: PBMCs. J is TRBJ2-1 and V is TRBV6-6; D tentatively reads TRBD1 or TRBD2 (5 bases each). The DNA for the CDR3 is TGTGTCAGCATCCGGGGCGAGGGATACAATGAGCAGTTCTTC. It encodes CVSIRGEGYNEQFF.